This entry describes one T cell receptor (beta chain). No cognate antigen has been identified for it. Base qualities were left out, and no much larger clone turns up one base away. This entry belongs to a study of blood T cell repertoires in COVID-19 (dated by TCRdb to 2019 to 2021). General notes on the study: Samples from collaborators originated in the United States, Italy and Spain and spanned both the acute and convalescent phases of COVID-19. Deeply sampled blood TCRbeta repertoires from subjects exposed to, actively infected with, or recovered from COVID-19 were included in the dataset. Sample metadata almost always included a de-identified subject ID, COVID-19 status, age in years and sex. The repertoires were released in a freely available public database meant as a resource for research on the immune response to SARS-CoV-2. The material from the prospective study consisted of cDNA or gDNA derived from T cells, B-cell-depleted T cells, or PBMCs. Samples were obtained from the ongoing ImmuneRACE study (first 160 participants) and from 1,254 subjects provided by 6 global collaborators. HLA class I and class II types, where available, came from metadata supplied by the sample provider rather than from assay-based typing. Results the study describes overall, beyond this receptor: How much clinical and demographic metadata was included differed by source and by participant, and the metadata was provided uncurated.

Trimming takes 4 bases off V and 5 bases off J; junction bases not matched to a gene: 17. The CDR3 starts with the cysteine, ends with the phenylalanine, and has 17 residues. The only DNA kept is the CDR3, 51 bases in frame from the first base. CDR1 and CDR2, looked up from the germline V gene, are SGDLS and YYNGEE. Whole blood was collected in K2EDTA tubes by collaborating institutions according to the institutions' own protocols. For TCRbeta analysis, collaborators shipped samples as frozen whole blood, isolated PBMCs, or DNA extracted from either of those sample types. TCRbeta CDR3 regions were amplified from genomic DNA using the immunoSEQ Assay, a bias-controlled multiplex PCR. The source study handled its data this way. The number of nucleated cells in each sample was estimated from the amplification of reference gene primers within the assay. Sequence reads were collapsed and filtered to measure the absolute abundance of every unique TCRbeta CDR3 rearrangement. Productive Simpson clonality was computed per sample as the square root of Simpson's diversity index over productive rearrangements. TCRdb re-hosts the immuneACCESS table, in-frame sequences only. Its copies lack some clones; in the studies checked, an unresolved V gene accounts for under half of them, and the cause for the rest is not known. D and trimming were read from the DNA, whereas the V and J calls and clone size are those reported in that table. The sample profile shows a few hundred thousand clones; 80% to 90% of them were found once. The ten largest clones represent about 10% of the sample.

The origin of this receptor is a woman older than 75 with acute or convalescent COVID-19. The chain links TRBV9 with TRBJ2-5, and 7 junction bases match TRBD2. Sequencing was carried out using peripheral blood. The nucleotides are TGTGCCAGCAGCATGACGGGGGGATCCGGTGTGGGGGAGACCCAGTACTTC. It translates as CASSMTGGSGVGETQYF.